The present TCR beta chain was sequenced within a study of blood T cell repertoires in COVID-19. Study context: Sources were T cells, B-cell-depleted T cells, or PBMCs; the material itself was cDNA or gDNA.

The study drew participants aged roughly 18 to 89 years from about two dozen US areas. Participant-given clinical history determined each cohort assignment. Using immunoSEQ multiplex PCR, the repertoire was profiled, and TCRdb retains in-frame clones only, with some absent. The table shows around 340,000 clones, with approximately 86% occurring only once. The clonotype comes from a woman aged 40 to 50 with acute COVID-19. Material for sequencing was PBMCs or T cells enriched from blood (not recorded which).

DNA for the CDR3: TGCGCCAGCAGCTCCACGCTCAGCGCGGGGGGACCTCCCTACGAGCAGTACTTC. Protein product: CASSSTLSAGGPPYEQYF. This chain uses TRBV5-1 with TRBJ2-7; 8 bases align to TRBD2. Germline CDR1 SGHRS, CDR2 YFSETQ. V lost 3 bases, J lost 2 bases, and 16 bases stayed unmatched. This CDR3 region has 18 residues.